The clone carrying this TCR beta chain was detected only once. Original data processing: Amplification from reference gene primers served as the basis for estimated nucleated cell counts. Produced via immunoSEQ multiplex PCR; TCRdb's table is partial and in-frame only. V, J and clone size are taken as reported in that table, and D and trimming were inferred from the DNA itself. The sample lists about 300,000 clones; roughly 85% were seen once. The record originates from a study of blood T cell repertoires in COVID-19. The germline CDR1 and CDR2 sequences are MNHNS and SASEGT. The CDR3 has 16 residues. V lost 3 bases, J lost 4 bases, and 4 bases stayed unmatched. The study assigned cohorts using participant-reported clinical history.

This rearrangement joins TRBV6-1 to TRBJ2-1, with 12 bases fitting TRBD2. This clonotype was obtained from a woman in her 30s who had been exposed to COVID-19. Material: PBMCs or T cells enriched from blood (not recorded which). The CDR3 nucleotides are TGTGCCAGCAGTGAGGGACTAGCGGGTTTTTACAATGAGCAGTTCTTC. The encoded protein is CASSEGLAGFYNEQFF.